Given below is one T cell receptor beta chain in context. Some clones are missing from TCRdb's copy, which holds only in-frame ones; the method was immunoSEQ multiplex PCR. The table lists 350,000 to 400,000 clones, roughly nine tenths of them singletons. The data are from a study of Ad26.COV2.S vaccination and SARS-CoV-2 variants. At the level of the study: In the study, Ad26.COV2.S was injected intramuscularly once, or twice 56 days apart.

The CDR3 has 16 residues. J lost 1 base, V lost 0 bases, and 6 bases had no gene match. The germline gives CDR1 SGHRS, CDR2 YFSETQ. The treatment denotes: around 19 received Ad26.COV2.S at low or high dose, single or two shots; roughly five received placebo; per-sample allocation not given. Vaccine and placebo recipients were sampled on day 63 after the first injection. Boston hosted the donor, who was an adult aged 18-55 years. The chain is built from TRBV5-1 and TRBJ1-2; 7 bases align to TRBD1. Sequencing was performed on peripheral blood, taken in a trial of Ad26.COV2.S vaccine versus placebo. The sequence came from a person between 18 and 65 years old who received the Ad26.COV2.S COVID-19 vaccine or a placebo. Here the CDR3 reads CASSLGGDRFNYGYTF. The CDR3 DNA is TGCGCCAGCAGCTTGGGAGGGGACAGATTTAACTATGGCTACACCTTC. Looking up the rest from reference TRBV5-1 and TRBJ1-2 gives the full variable domain: KAGVTQTPRYLIKTRGQQVTLSCSPISGHRSVSWYQQTPGQGLQFLFEYFSETQRNKGNFPGRFSGRQFSNSRSEMNVSTLELGDSALYLCASSLGGDRFNYGYTFGSGTRLTVV.